This is a list of T cell receptor beta chains from one sample in a study of identical twins. Each CDR3 protein gets one entry after TCRdb re-called the 5' RACE reads with MiXCR. The table records about 530,000 distinct CDR3 sequences, about 22% of them present only once. This sample also belongs to another study, concerning yellow fever vaccine responses in identical twins.

Sequenced sample: CD4+ T cells sorted from blood. These receptors were collected from a woman between 18 and 30 years old in good health. Each CDR3 is given without its conserved first and last residue. Fields, in order: clone size, J gene, V gene, CDR3 protein. Clone size is stated in some rows and not others, as once, few, many or a class when expanded.

clone_size: -; j_call: TRBJ2-6; v_call: TRBV10-3; cdr3_aa: AISELIGGTSGANVLT
clone_size: -; j_call: TRBJ1-4; v_call: TRBV2; cdr3_aa: ASSRAKDRDEKLF
clone_size: -; j_call: TRBJ1-1; v_call: TRBV5-6; cdr3_aa: ASSPTPDSANRQAF
clone_size: many; j_call: TRBJ2-1; v_call: TRBV12-3/TRBV12-4; cdr3_aa: ASSPGGDEQF
clone_size: many; j_call: TRBJ2-2; v_call: TRBV5-1; cdr3_aa: ASSLEGGPTGELF
clone_size: few; j_call: TRBJ2-6; v_call: TRBV12-3/TRBV12-4; cdr3_aa: ASSQGQGRNGANVLT
clone_size: -; j_call: TRBJ2-3; v_call: TRBV5-1; cdr3_aa: ASSSRTRDADTQY
clone_size: few; j_call: TRBJ2-5; v_call: TRBV7-2; cdr3_aa: ASSLGLAGGEKTQY
clone_size: -; j_call: TRBJ1-2; v_call: TRBV6-4; cdr3_aa: ASSDSSLPGDNYGYT
clone_size: -; j_call: TRBJ2-1; v_call: TRBV20-1; cdr3_aa: SARTPTSGSYNEQF
clone_size: few; j_call: TRBJ2-3; v_call: TRBV18; cdr3_aa: ASSPPGQGRTDTQY
clone_size: few; j_call: TRBJ1-1; v_call: TRBV12-3/TRBV12-4; cdr3_aa: ASNPGLNTEAF
clone_size: -; j_call: TRBJ2-7; v_call: TRBV7-6; cdr3_aa: ASAASGSYEQY
clone_size: -; j_call: TRBJ2-3; v_call: TRBV7-9; cdr3_aa: ASSGDRHTDTQY
clone_size: few; j_call: TRBJ2-1; v_call: TRBV20-1; cdr3_aa: SARAHLYIAGLYNEQF
clone_size: few; j_call: TRBJ1-1; v_call: TRBV12-3/TRBV12-4; cdr3_aa: ASSSGAGKDTEAF
clone_size: -; j_call: TRBJ2-1; v_call: TRBV20-1; cdr3_aa: SARGPVREEQF
clone_size: -; j_call: TRBJ2-1; v_call: TRBV3-1; cdr3_aa: ASSPLERDYNEQF
clone_size: few; j_call: TRBJ2-3; v_call: TRBV7-6; cdr3_aa: ASSLHGQTTDTQY
clone_size: once; j_call: TRBJ1-1; v_call: TRBV5-6; cdr3_aa: ASSHRTGVNTEAF
clone_size: few; j_call: TRBJ2-1; v_call: TRBV20-1; cdr3_aa: SARNPGLASWEQF
clone_size: -; j_call: TRBJ1-6; v_call: TRBV2; cdr3_aa: ASSEASQANSPLH
clone_size: few; j_call: TRBJ2-7; v_call: TRBV29-1; cdr3_aa: SVVVSNSYEQY
clone_size: -; j_call: TRBJ2-1; v_call: TRBV7-9; cdr3_aa: ASSLPKSSYNEQF
clone_size: few; j_call: TRBJ1-4; v_call: TRBV28; cdr3_aa: ASRGGRQGANNEKLF